The entry that follows covers one T cell receptor beta chain sequence. Its antigen is currently unknown. The data were obtained in a study of cytomegalovirus exposure and HLA in healthy donors. Findings and limits, study-wide: In a later analysis, productive TCRs from donors in an Asian-associated ancestry cluster reportedly carried fewer N-insertions than the cohort mean.

With 60 Vbeta and 13 Jbeta primers, the PCR was carried out. Assay used: immunoSEQ multiplex PCR; TCRdb lists only in-frame clones, some missing. The profile covers some 130,000 clones, with approximately 80% appearing a single time and approximately 0.94% taken by the ten largest. This clonotype was obtained from a woman aged 55-69 years in good health and CMV-seronegative. Input material: PBMCs.

CDR3 loop: CASSPVRWNEQFF. Written as DNA, the CDR3 is TGTGCCAGCAGTCCGGTGAGATGGAATGAGCAGTTCTTC. The chain carries TRBV11-2 and TRBJ2-1; D unresolved. In germline, CDR1 is SGHAT, CDR2 FQNNGV. V lost 6 bases and J lost 7, with 13 bases in between. The CDR3 consists of 13 residues. The full variable domain, rest sourced from reference TRBV11-2 and TRBJ2-1, is EAGVAQSPRYKIIEKRQSVAFWCNPISGHATLYWYQQILGQGPKLLIQFQNNGVVDDSQLPKDRFSAERLKGVDSTLKIQPAKLEDSAVYLCASSPVRWNEQFFGPGTRLTVL.